This record concerns one TCR beta chain sequence. Antigen unknown. This sample is part of a study of T cells in Graves' hyperthyroidism and ophthalmopathy. Study findings and constraints: In blood, most of the thyroid clonotypes expanded above 0.001 were also present.

Regions amplified from RNA transcripts were the TCR beta CDR3 regions. A set of HTBI primers served as the primers for a first-round RT-PCR of the TCR CDR3. TCRdb used MiXCR to reprocess the multiplex PCR reads, holding one entry per CDR3 protein. Here the sample spans approximately 410,000 distinct CDR3 sequences, about 15% being singletons. Germline-derived CDR1 and CDR2 are DFQATT and SNEGSKA (reference sequence). The CDR3 loop spans 18 amino acids. The V segment lost 2 bases and the J segment 5 bases; nucleotides outside the gene matches: 14. Sequences were obtained from blood. The source is a man aged 18 to 30 with Graves' ophthalmopathy. This chain connects TRBV20-1 to TRBJ2-1; 11 bases line up with TRBD2. The chain's CDR3 is CSARPLAGGPGCDNEQFF. In DNA, the CDR3 is TGCAGTGCTAGACCGTTAGCGGGAGGGCCGGGGTGTGACAATGAGCAGTTCTTC.